This TCR beta chain stems from a study of identical twins. This clonotype was observed many times. Germline loops: CDR1 KGHSH, CDR2 LQKENI. The CDR3 sequence is 15 residues long. V dropped 3 bases and J dropped 3; count of bases not matched to a gene: 3. Via MiXCR, TCRdb re-called the 5' RACE reads, giving one row per CDR3 protein. This table holds around 250,000 distinct CDR3 sequences, 5% to 7% found once. This sample was shared with a second study, whose subject was T cells expressing NK-cell markers.

The clonotype comes from a woman younger than 30 in good health. The sequenced sample was CD8+ T cells sorted from blood. The chain links TRBV18 to TRBJ2-1; 9 positions agree with TRBD2. CDR3: CASSPASGVYNEQFF. The DNA for the CDR3 is TGTGCCAGCTCACCGGCTAGCGGGGTCTACAATGAGCAGTTCTTC.